What follows describes a single TCR beta chain. This record comes from a study of technical replicates of blood from a few donors. Sequencing used immunoSEQ multiplex PCR; TCRdb keeps in-frame clones, though not all of them. Of 65,000 to 85,000 clones listed, under 95% are singletons. This TCR was recovered from a human donor in good health. Source material: T cells isolated from PBMCs.

The CDR3 sequence is CASSQGPAGELFF. DNA for the CDR3: TGTGCCAGCAGCCAGGGTCCGGCCGGGGAGCTGTTTTTT. The chain joins TRBV6-1 to TRBJ2-2; D might be TRBD1 (5 bases). The CDR3 totals 13 residues. Germline values: CDR1 MNHNS, CDR2 SASEGT. V lost 6 bases, J lost 6 bases, and 11 bases lay in between.